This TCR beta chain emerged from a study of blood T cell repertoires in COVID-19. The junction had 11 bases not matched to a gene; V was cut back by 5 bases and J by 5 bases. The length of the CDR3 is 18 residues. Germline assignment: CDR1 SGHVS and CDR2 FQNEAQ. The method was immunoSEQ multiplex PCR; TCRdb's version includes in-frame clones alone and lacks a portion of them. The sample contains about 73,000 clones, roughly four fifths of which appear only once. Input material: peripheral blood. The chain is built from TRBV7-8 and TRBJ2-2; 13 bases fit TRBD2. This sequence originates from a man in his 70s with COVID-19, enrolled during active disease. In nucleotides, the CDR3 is TGTGCCAGCAGCCTATGGACTAGCGGGAGAAGTGGGACCGGGGAGCTGTTTTTT. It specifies CASSLWTSGRSGTGELFF.